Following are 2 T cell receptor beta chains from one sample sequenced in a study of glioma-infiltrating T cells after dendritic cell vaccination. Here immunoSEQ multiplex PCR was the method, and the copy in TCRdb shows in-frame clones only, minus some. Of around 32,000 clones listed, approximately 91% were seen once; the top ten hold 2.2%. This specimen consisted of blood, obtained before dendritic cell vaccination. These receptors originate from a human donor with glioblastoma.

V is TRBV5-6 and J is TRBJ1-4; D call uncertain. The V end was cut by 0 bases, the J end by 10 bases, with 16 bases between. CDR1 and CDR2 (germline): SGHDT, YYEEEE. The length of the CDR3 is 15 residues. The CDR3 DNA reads TGTGCCAGCAGCTTGGACCCAAGGGAGGGTGCAAAACTGTTTTTT. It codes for CASSLDPREGAKLFF. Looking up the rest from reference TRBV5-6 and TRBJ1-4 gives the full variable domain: DAGVTQSPTHLIKTRGQQVTLRCSPKSGHDTVSWYQQALGQGPQFIFQYYEEEERQRGNFPDRFSGHQFPNYSSELNVNALLLGDSALYLCASSLDPREGAKLFFGSGTQLSVL.

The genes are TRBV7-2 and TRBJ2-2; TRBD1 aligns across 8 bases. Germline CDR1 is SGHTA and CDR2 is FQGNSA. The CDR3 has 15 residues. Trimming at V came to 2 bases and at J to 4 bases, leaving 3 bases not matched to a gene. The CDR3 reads CASSLSQGATGELFF. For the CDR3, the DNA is TGTGCCAGCAGCTTAAGTCAGGGGGCCACCGGGGAGCTGTTTTTT.